Shown below are 30 T cell receptor beta chains from a single sample sequenced in a study of blood T cell repertoires in COVID-19. Sequencing used immunoSEQ multiplex PCR; TCRdb keeps in-frame clones, though not all of them. The sample holds about 230,000 clones; approximately 82% are singletons and the top ten take approximately 1.5%. Sequenced input: peripheral blood. These receptors all stem from a middle-aged woman who had recovered from COVID-19.

V gene TRBV19 combines with J gene TRBJ1-1; D unclear. Germline V gene lookup returns CDR1 LNHDA and CDR2 SQIVND (reference sequence). The CDR3 loop spans 13 amino acids. Trimming took 8 bases from V and 1 from J, leaving 11 bases between them. CDR3 sequence: CASLTNTNTEAFF. In nucleotides, the CDR3 is TGTGCCAGTTTAACAAACACGAACACTGAAGCTTTCTTT.

V is TRBV7-9 and J is TRBJ1-2; TRBD1 is a possible D gene (5 bases). From germline, CDR1 is SEHNR and CDR2 FQNEAQ (reference sequence). This CDR3 contains 13 residues. The V end lost 5 bases, the J end lost 6 bases, and 13 bases lay between the germline ends. This CDR3 reads CASSLGAGNGYTF. CDR3 sequence (DNA): TGTGCCAGCAGCCTAGGGGCGGGTAATGGCTACACCTTC.

The chain uses TRBV9 and TRBJ1-1, with TRBD1 as a possible D gene (5 bases). Germline-derived CDR1 and CDR2 are SGDLS and YYNGEE. This CDR3 is built from 15 residues. V was clipped by 0 bases and J by 4 bases, with 13 bases between them. The CDR3 loop reads CASSVAYGGGTEAFF. CDR3 DNA sequence: TGTGCCAGCAGCGTAGCTTACGGGGGGGGCACTGAAGCTTTCTTT.

CDR3 nucleotides: TGTGCCAGCAGCCCCGAGCAGGTGGGGGCGGCGTTCTTC. Its translation is CASSPEQVGAAFF. The gene calls are TRBV7-2 and TRBJ2-1, with D possibly TRBD1 on 6 matching bases. Germline V gives CDR1 SGHTA, CDR2 FQGNSA. Trimming stripped 5 bases from V and 15 bases from J, with 20 bases between. The length of the CDR3 is 13 residues.

J is TRBJ2-7 and V is TRBV9; tentative D call: TRBD2 (7 bases). There are 14 residues in the CDR3. Germline assignment: CDR1 SGDLS and CDR2 YYNGEE. The ends were cut back, 8 bases at V and 5 bases at J, with 20 bases in the middle. The CDR3 DNA reads TGTGCCAGGAGAGACCGGGGGGCCCTCCACGAGCAGTACTTC. Its translation is CARRDRGALHEQYF.

Turning to this clone: An end of the junction differs from the germline gene, which may be a read error. The V call is TRBV28, the J call TRBJ1-5, with D perhaps matching TRBD1 (6 bases). Germline loops: CDR1 MDHEN, CDR2 SYDVKM. CDR3 size: 13 residues. CDR3 protein: CASRLTGNPPQHF. The CDR3 DNA is TGTGCCAGCAGGCTAACAGGGAATCCGCCCCAGCATTTT.

This clone was counted many times. The chain uses TRBV9 and TRBJ1-2; TRBD1 is a possible D gene (5 bases). V lost 0 bases to trimming and J lost 3 bases, with 12 bases between them. Germline CDR1 reads SGDLS; CDR2 reads YYNGEE. The CDR3 spans 15 residues. This CDR3 reads CASSVGGLQDYGYTF. DNA of the CDR3: TGTGCCAGCAGCGTAGGTGGCCTACAGGACTATGGCTACACCTTC. Using reference TRBV9 and TRBJ1-2 for the parts outside the CDR3, the full variable domain is DSGVTQTPKHLITATGQRVTLRCSPRSGDLSVYWYQQSLDQGLQFLIQYYNGEERAKGNILERFSAQQFPDLHSELNLSSLELGDSALYFCASSVGGLQDYGYTFGSGTRLTVV.

The V and J genes are TRBV28 and TRBJ2-3; no firm D call. The CDR3 covers 15 residues. V was clipped by 7 bases and J by 2 bases, with 16 bases between them. Germline assignment: CDR1 MDHEN and CDR2 SYDVKM. The CDR3 DNA reads as TGTGCCAGCATTCGAGCGAGAACCCTCACAGATACGCAGTATTTT. Encoded protein: CASIRARTLTDTQYF.

V is TRBV20-1 and J is TRBJ1-5; D is ambiguous. Germline V gene lookup returns CDR1 DFQATT and CDR2 SNEGSKA (reference sequence). The V end lost 5 bases, the J end lost 1 base, and 9 bases lay between the germline ends. The CDR3 consists of 13 residues. Written as DNA, the CDR3 is TGCAGTGCTCGTGTGGAGAGCAATCAGCCCCAGCATTTT. This translates into CSARVESNQPQHF.

J is TRBJ1-5 and V is TRBV19, with a possible D match to TRBD1 (5 bases). This CDR3 has 14 residues. The V end lost 6 bases, the J end lost 1 base, and 10 bases lay between the germline ends. Germline values: CDR1 LNHDA, CDR2 SQIVND (reference sequence). CDR3 sequence reads: CASRTVGSNQPQHF. The CDR3 DNA sequence: TGTGCCAGTAGGACAGTCGGGAGCAATCAGCCCCAGCATTTT.

The chain couples TRBV6-1 to TRBJ1-5, with 11 bases aligning to TRBD1. CDR3 length: 16 residues. V trimming: 3 bases; J trimming: 4 bases; junction bases outside the gene matches: 5. Germline V CDR1 and CDR2: MNHNS, SASEGT. The CDR3 DNA reads TGTGCCAGCAGTGAGAGGGGACAGGGGGTGAATCAGCCCCAGCATTTT. It translates to CASSERGQGVNQPQHF.

This clone has more than one count but fewer than ten. J is TRBJ2-2 and V is TRBV7-2; TRBD2 matches at 8 bases. The V gene end was trimmed by 3 bases and the J gene end by 3 bases; junction bases not matched to a gene: 0. Germline loops: CDR1 SGHTA, CDR2 FQGNSA. This CDR3 region has 14 residues. CDR3 residues: CASSFSGDTGELFF. Written as DNA, the CDR3 is TGTGCCAGCAGCTTTAGCGGGGACACCGGGGAGCTGTTTTTT.

The chain links TRBV3-1 (or the pseudogene TRBV3-2) to TRBJ1-2; D might be TRBD1 (5 bases). This CDR3 has 14 residues. Germline-derived CDR1 and CDR2 are LGHDT and YNNKEL (reference sequence). Between the trimmed V and J ends, which lost 2 bases and 4 bases, there was a span of 11 bases. The DNA of the CDR3 is TGTGCCAGCAGCCAATCGGGGGGAGGCTATGGCTACACCTTC. It yields the protein CASSQSGGGYGYTF.

The rearrangement uses TRBV10-3 and TRBJ1-4; 8 positions agree with TRBD1. The ends lost 4 bases at V and 6 bases at J; junction bases unmatched: 7. Germline loops: CDR1 ENHRY, CDR2 SYGVKD. The length of the CDR3 is 15 residues. The CDR3 loop reads CAISGTNRGDEKLFF. Here the CDR3 DNA reads TGTGCCATCAGTGGCACGAACAGGGGGGATGAAAAACTGTTTTTT.

J is TRBJ1-5 and V is TRBV15; a possible D gene is TRBD1 (5 bases). The V gene's germline CDR1 is LNHNV and CDR2 YYDKDF (reference sequence). V was shortened by 1 base and J by 7 bases, with 11 bases between the two germline ends. The CDR3 sequence is 14 residues long. DNA for the CDR3: TGTGCCACCAGCAGAGGATCCCAGGGACAGCCCCAGCATTTT. This sequence encodes CATSRGSQGQPQHF.

This rearrangement joins TRBV18 to TRBJ2-7, with 8 bases fitting TRBD1. The CDR3 extends over 14 amino acids. Germline V CDR1 and CDR2: KGHSH, LQKENI. V was clipped by 4 bases and J by 9 bases; unmatched bases: 11. The CDR3 is CASSHERTGNSQYF. CDR3 bases: TGTGCCAGCTCACATGAACGGACAGGGAATTCGCAGTACTTC.

The chain joins TRBV28 to TRBJ1-2; D unresolved. Per the germline V gene, CDR1 is MDHEN and CDR2 is SYDVKM. Trimming took off 7 bases at V and 0 bases at J, with 3 bases between the two ends. This CDR3 is 11 amino acids long. CDR3 sequence (DNA): TGTGCCAGCACGTCTAACTATGGCTACACCTTC. It encodes CASTSNYGYTF.

The V and J genes are TRBV9 and TRBJ2-3; weak D call: TRBD2 (5 bases). The CDR3 contains 15 residues. The germline gives CDR1 SGDLS, CDR2 YYNGEE. Trimming cost V 4 bases and J 3 bases, with 15 bases left between them. The CDR3 coding sequence is TGTGCCAGCAGCTTGAGGACTGTGGGGACAGATACGCAGTATTTT. It is translated as CASSLRTVGTDTQYF.

The V and J genes are TRBV6-2 or TRBV6-3 and TRBJ1-2; the D is unclear. This CDR3 is 14 amino acids long. Germline V gives CDR1 MNHEY, CDR2 SVGEGT. Trimming removed 4 bases at V and 7 bases at J, with 16 bases between. CDR3 nucleotides: TGTGCCAGCAGTTTCATTGACACCTCTTTTGGCTACACCTTC. Its protein is CASSFIDTSFGYTF.

The chain combines TRBV6-5 with TRBJ1-2; 11 positions match TRBD1. Germline CDR1 is MNHEY and CDR2 is SVGAGI. Losses at the gene ends were 6 bases for V and 7 bases for J; bases not matched to a gene: 4. The CDR3 totals 13 residues. The CDR3 nucleotides are TGTGCCAGCAGGCGGACAGGGGGCAGTGGCTACACCTTC. It translates to CASRRTGGSGYTF.

The V gene is TRBV28, the J gene TRBJ1-5; TRBD1 matches 8 bases. The CDR3 sequence is 21 residues long. J lost 1 base, V lost 3 bases, and 20 bases had no gene match. In germline, CDR1 is MDHEN, CDR2 SYDVKM. The CDR3 DNA follows: TGTGCCAGCAGTTTCTCTTTCGGGAACAGGGGGAAGGAGGGCAGCAATCAGCCCCAGCATTTT. Translation: CASSFSFGNRGKEGSNQPQHF.

The rearrangement links TRBV19 to TRBJ1-4, with D possibly matching TRBD1 (6 bases). Looked up from germline, CDR1 is LNHDA and CDR2 is SQIVND (reference sequence). The CDR3 covers 13 residues. Trimming cost V 5 bases and J 8 bases, with 12 bases left between them. The CDR3: CASSLGGREKLFF. CDR3 nucleotide sequence: TGTGCCAGTAGTTTGGGGGGGCGCGAAAAACTGTTTTTT.

The chain links TRBV18 to TRBJ2-7; 8 positions match TRBD1. Germline CDR1 reads KGHSH; CDR2 reads LQKENI. This CDR3 comprises 15 residues. V dropped 3 bases and J dropped 3; count of bases not matched to a gene: 7. The CDR3 DNA follows: TGTGCCAGCTCACCTCCCGGGACAGGACTCTACGAGCAGTACTTC. This translates into CASSPPGTGLYEQYF.

J is TRBJ2-1 and V is TRBV2, with a tentative D call TRBD2 (5 bases). There are 16 residues in the CDR3. CDR1 is SNHLY and CDR2 is FYNNEI in the germline V gene. Deletions cut 8 bases from V and 4 bases from J, with 21 bases between. CDR3 nucleotides: TGTGCCAGCGAAAAGGAGGTAGGGAAGGGATACAATGAGCAGTTCTTC. Protein sequence: CASEKEVGKGYNEQFF.

A few counts support this clone. The chain carries TRBV19 and TRBJ1-5; D gene unclear. The CDR3 totals 15 residues. CDR1 LNHDA and CDR2 SQIVND come from the germline V gene (reference sequence). With 3 bases removed from V and 0 bases from J, the gap between germline ends came to 9 bases. The chain's CDR3 is CASSINAGSNQPQHF. CDR3 coding DNA: TGTGCCAGTAGTATTAATGCGGGTAGCAATCAGCCCCAGCATTTT. Based on the CDR3 plus reference TRBV19 and TRBJ1-5, the full variable domain is DGGITQSPKYLFRKEGQNVTLSCEQNLNHDAMYWYRQDPGQGLRLIYYSQIVNDFQKGDIAEGYSVSREKKESFPLTVTSAQKNPTAFYLCASSINAGSNQPQHFGDGTRLSIL.

The J gene is TRBJ2-3, the V gene TRBV7-9; 7 bases agree with TRBD1. The CDR3 is made up of 15 amino acids. Germline CDR1 reads SEHNR; CDR2 reads FQNEAQ (reference sequence). The trim removed 6 bases at V and 0 bases at J, leaving 6 bases unmatched. The CDR3 sequence: CASRSTGFSTDTQYF. The CDR3 DNA follows: TGTGCCAGCAGATCGACAGGGTTCAGCACAGATACGCAGTATTTT.

J is TRBJ2-5 and V is TRBV4-1, with TRBD2 matching 9 bases. From germline, CDR1 is MGHRA and CDR2 YSYEKL. V lost 0 bases, J lost 5 bases, and 13 bases stayed unmatched. The CDR3 sequence is 18 residues long. The DNA of the CDR3 is TGCGCCAGCAGCCAAGACCCCACCATGACTAGCGGACGCGAGACCCAGTACTTC. Protein sequence: CASSQDPTMTSGRETQYF.

V gene TRBV18 combines with J gene TRBJ1-1; a possible D gene is TRBD1 (5 bases). CDR3 size: 15 residues. V gave up 2 bases and J gave up 2 bases, with 12 bases separating them. Germline assignment: CDR1 KGHSH and CDR2 LQKENI. This CDR3 is CASSPVGAGNTEAFF. The CDR3, as DNA: TGTGCCAGCTCACCAGTTGGGGCAGGAAACACTGAAGCTTTCTTT. Using reference TRBV18 and TRBJ1-1 for the parts outside the CDR3, the full variable domain is NAGVMQNPRHLVRRRGQEARLRCSPMKGHSHVYWYRQLPEEGLKFMVYLQKENIIDESGMPKERFSAEFPKEGPSILRIQQVVRGDSAAYFCASSPVGAGNTEAFFGQGTRLTVV.

There are a few counts of this clone. The chain joins TRBV6-2 or TRBV6-3 to TRBJ1-2; D call uncertain. The CDR3 covers 13 residues. V shed 5 bases and J shed 8 bases, with 15 bases lying between them. Germline V gives CDR1 MNHEY, CDR2 SVGEGT. The CDR3 sequence is CASSHDEARGYTF. The CDR3 bases are TGTGCCAGCAGTCACGACGAGGCGCGGGGCTACACCTTC.

A remark on this clone: Different DNA sequences within this sample yield the same CDR3. V gene TRBV7-2 combines with J gene TRBJ2-3, with TRBD2 matching 9 bases. Looked up from germline, CDR1 is SGHTA and CDR2 is FQGNSA. V was clipped by 0 bases and J by 3 bases; unmatched bases: 1. CDR3 size: 15 residues. CDR3 in amino acids: CASSLAAGGTDTQYF. In nucleotides, the CDR3 is TGTGCCAGCAGCTTAGCTGCGGGGGGGACAGATACGCAGTATTTT.